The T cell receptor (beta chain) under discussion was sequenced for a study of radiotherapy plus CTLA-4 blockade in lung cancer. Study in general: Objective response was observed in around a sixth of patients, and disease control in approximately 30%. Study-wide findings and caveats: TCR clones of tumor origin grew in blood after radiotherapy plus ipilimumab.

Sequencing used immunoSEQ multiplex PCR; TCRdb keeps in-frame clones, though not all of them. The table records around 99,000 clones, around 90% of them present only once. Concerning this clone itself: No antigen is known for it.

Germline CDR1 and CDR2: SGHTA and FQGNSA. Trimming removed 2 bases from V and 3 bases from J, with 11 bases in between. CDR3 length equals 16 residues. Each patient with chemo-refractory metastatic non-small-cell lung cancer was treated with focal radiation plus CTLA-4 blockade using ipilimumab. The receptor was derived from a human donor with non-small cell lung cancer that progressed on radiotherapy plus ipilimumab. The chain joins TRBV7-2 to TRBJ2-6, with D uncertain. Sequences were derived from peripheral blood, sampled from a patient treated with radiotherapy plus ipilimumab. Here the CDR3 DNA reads TGTGCCAGCAGCTTAAGGGCGACCTATGGGGCCAACGTCCTGACTTTC. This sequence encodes CASSLRATYGANVLTF. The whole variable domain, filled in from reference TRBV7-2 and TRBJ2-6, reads GAGVSQSPSNKVTEKGKDVELRCDPISGHTALYWYRQSLGQGLEFLIYFQGNSAPDKSGLPSDRFSAERTGGSVSTLTIQRTQQEDSAVYLCASSLRATYGANVLTFGAGSRLTVL.